Shown below are 28 T cell receptor beta chains from a single sample sequenced in a study of blood T cells in healthy people across ages. Primers used in a second PCR of about 6 to 11 cycles were a sample-barcoded 5' primer and a J-beta primer mix. TCRdb re-called the 5' RACE reads through MiXCR, storing one row per CDR3 protein. Of some 1,800,000 distinct CDR3 sequences listed, roughly two fifths are singletons. Sequences were obtained from blood. These receptor sequences come from a human donor in good health.

The chain links TRBV10-3 to TRBJ2-2; 11 positions match TRBD2. Trimming removed 6 bases from V and 6 bases from J; junction bases left unmatched: 3. CDR1 is ENHRY, CDR2 SYGVKD, per germline. This CDR3 comprises 14 residues. Here the CDR3 reads CAIRTSGESGELFF. The CDR3 nucleotides read TGTGCCATCAGGACTAGCGGGGAGTCCGGGGAGCTGTTTTTT.

This rearrangement joins TRBV20-1 to TRBJ1-1; TRBD1 is a possible D gene (5 bases). CDR1 and CDR2 (germline): DFQATT, SNEGSKA (reference sequence). V lost 2 bases and J 5 bases, leaving 15 bases between the germline ends. The CDR3 loop spans 14 amino acids. The CDR3 spells CSARREGFRTEAFF. In nucleotides, the CDR3 is TGCAGTGCTAGACGTGAGGGGTTCAGGACTGAAGCTTTCTTT.

This chain uses TRBV9 with TRBJ2-1, with TRBD1 identical over 9 bases. V lost 1 base to trimming and J lost 3 bases; unmatched junction nucleotides: 14. Looked up from germline, CDR1 is SGDLS and CDR2 is YYNGEE. This CDR3 has 19 amino acids. The CDR3 nucleotides read TGTGCCAGCAGCGTATCTGGAAATCGAGGGACAGGGTACTACAATGAGCAGTTCTTC. This encodes CASSVSGNRGTGYYNEQFF.

This chain uses TRBV15 with TRBJ2-3; TRBD2 agrees at 10 bases. The germline CDR1 and CDR2 sequences are LNHNV and YYDKDF (reference sequence). J was trimmed by 6 bases and V by 3 bases; bases with no gene match: 9. The CDR3 is made up of 16 amino acids. The CDR3 DNA is TGTGCCACCAGCAGGGAAAGCGGGGGGGTTCTGGATACGCAGTATTTT. Protein product: CATSRESGGVLDTQYF. Using reference TRBV15 and TRBJ2-3 for the parts outside the CDR3, the full variable domain is DAMVIQNPRYQVTQFGKPVTLSCSQTLNHNVMYWYQQKSSQAPKLLFHYYDKDFNNEADTPDNFQSRRPNTSFCFLDIRSPGLGDTAMYLCATSRESGGVLDTQYFGPGTRLTVL.

As for this clonotype: One end of the junction fails to match germline, which may point to a read error. The chain is built from TRBV27 and TRBJ2-1; 9 nucleotides match TRBD1. This CDR3 is built from 16 residues. In germline, CDR1 is MNHEY, CDR2 SMNVEV (reference sequence). The CDR3 DNA reads TGCACCAGCAGTCTGCCGGGACAGGGAGACTACAATGAGCAGTTCTTC. The encoded protein is CTSSLPGQGDYNEQFF.

The chain employs TRBV20-1 and TRBJ1-2, with TRBD1 as a possible D gene (5 bases). Germline V gene data show CDR1 as DFQATT and CDR2 as SNEGSKA (reference sequence). V was clipped by 6 bases and J by 3 bases, with 14 bases between them. The CDR3 is 13 amino acids. CDR3 DNA sequence: TGCAGTGCCTCGTCCCTGGGGGACTATGGCTACACCTTC. Amino acids: CSASSLGDYGYTF.

The V gene is TRBV20-1, the J gene TRBJ1-4, with D possibly being TRBD1 (6 bases). Germline V gene sequence: CDR1 DFQATT, CDR2 SNEGSKA (reference sequence). Deletions cut 2 bases from V and 6 bases from J, with 10 bases between. The CDR3 sequence is 13 residues long. The CDR3 DNA is TGCAGTGCTAGATCCTGGACAGATGAAAAACTGTTTTTT. Protein sequence: CSARSWTDEKLFF.

The rearrangement joins TRBV4-1 to TRBJ2-1; the match to TRBD2 covers 7 bases. CDR1 is MGHRA and CDR2 is YSYEKL in the germline V gene. The CDR3 extends over 18 amino acids. J was trimmed by 5 bases and V by 0 bases; bases with no gene match: 13. In nucleotides, the CDR3 is TGCGCCAGCAGCCAAGAGAGCCTCCGCGGGGGTTCGGACAATGAGCAGTTCTTC. As protein: CASSQESLRGGSDNEQFF.

There are a few counts of this clonotype. The chain employs TRBV20-1 and TRBJ2-7; 9 bases map to TRBD2. J lost 2 bases, V lost 6 bases, and 5 bases had no gene match. The CDR3 is 13 amino acids. The V gene's germline CDR1 is DFQATT and CDR2 SNEGSKA (reference sequence). CDR3: CSAERGVTYEQYF. CDR3 nucleotide sequence: TGCAGTGCGGAGCGGGGGGTCACCTACGAGCAGTACTTC.

The J gene is TRBJ2-1, the V gene TRBV20-1; the D gene is possibly TRBD2 (5 bases). V was trimmed by 4 bases and J by 1 base, leaving 14 bases between them. This CDR3 has 15 amino acids. The germline V gene has CDR1 DFQATT and CDR2 SNEGSKA (reference sequence). Written as DNA, the CDR3 is TGCAGTGCTACGGACCCTAAGCGGTCCTACAATGAGCAGTTCTTC. Its translation: CSATDPKRSYNEQFF.

The chain links TRBV2 to TRBJ1-5; D not resolved. CDR3 length: 15 amino acids. V gave up 2 bases and J gave up 3 bases, with 11 bases separating them. The germline CDR1 and CDR2 sequences are SNHLY and FYNNEI. The CDR3 DNA reads TGTGCCAGCAGTGAATTTCAGTCTTCCAATCAGCCCCAGCATTTT. It specifies CASSEFQSSNQPQHF. The variable domain in full, with the rest retrieved from reference TRBV2 and TRBJ1-5, is EPEVTQTPSHQVTQMGQEVILRCVPISNHLYFYWYRQILGQKVEFLVSFYNNEISEKSEIFDDQFSVERPDGSNFTLKIRSTKLEDSAMYFCASSEFQSSNQPQHFGDGTRLSIL.

V is TRBV5-6 and J is TRBJ2-1; D unclear. The CDR3 has 15 residues. V was trimmed by 5 bases and J by 0 bases, leaving 12 bases between them. Germline V gene data show CDR1 as SGHDT and CDR2 as YYEEEE. The CDR3 loop reads CASRSDPSSYNEQFF. The CDR3 coding sequence is TGTGCCAGCAGATCCGACCCCAGCTCCTACAATGAGCAGTTCTTC.

Concerning this clonotype itself: One junction end does not reproduce the germline sequence, and a read error may be involved. The chain carries TRBV5-1 and TRBJ1-1; D may be TRBD1 (5 bases). Germline V gene data show CDR1 as SGHRS and CDR2 as YFSETQ. This CDR3 contains 14 residues. The CDR3, as DNA: TGCGCCGGCAGCCCGGGACGCCTGAACACTGAAGCTTTCTTT. Protein product: CAGSPGRLNTEAFF.

This clonotype was detected only a few times. The J gene is TRBJ2-1, the V gene TRBV10-3, with D perhaps TRBD2 (5 bases). CDR3 length equals 12 residues. The germline CDR1 and CDR2 sequences are ENHRY and SYGVKD. V was clipped by 6 bases and J by 10 bases, with 13 bases between them. This CDR3 is CAISPDTGEQFF. The CDR3 DNA is TGTGCCATCAGCCCCGACACGGGAGAGCAGTTCTTC.

In this sample, this clonotype turned up many times. The V and J genes are TRBV12-3 or TRBV12-4 and TRBJ2-1, with TRBD2 matching over 9 bases. There are 14 residues in the CDR3. V dropped 3 bases and J dropped 6; count of bases not matched to a gene: 3. As DNA, the CDR3 is TGTGCCAGCAGTTTGGGACTAGCTTCCAATGAGCAGTTCTTC. As protein: CASSLGLASNEQFF.

V gene TRBV5-4 combines with J gene TRBJ2-1; 9 positions agree with TRBD1. Germline V gene lookup returns CDR1 SGHNT and CDR2 YYREEE (reference sequence). J gave up 9 bases and V 4 bases, and 8 bases lay outside the gene matches. The CDR3 is 14 residues long. For the CDR3, the DNA is TGTGCCAGCAGCCCGGGACAGGGTATCAGTGAGCAGTTCTTC. Its translation: CASSPGQGISEQFF.

This rearrangement joins TRBV7-2 to TRBJ1-5; D remains ambiguous. The CDR3 consists of 13 residues. The germline gives CDR1 SGHTA, CDR2 FQGNSA. Trimming removed 2 bases from V and 5 bases from J, with 7 bases in between. The CDR3 sequence is CASSLQDDQPQHF. The CDR3 DNA is TGTGCCAGCAGCTTACAAGATGATCAGCCCCAGCATTTT.

V gene TRBV15 combines with J gene TRBJ1-6; D is possibly TRBD1 (5 bases). The CDR3 loop spans 10 amino acids. Germline CDR1 and CDR2: LNHNV and YYDKDF (reference sequence). V lost 7 bases to trimming and J lost 11 bases, with 6 bases between them. This chain's CDR3 is CATKGPPLHF. The CDR3 DNA follows: TGTGCCACCAAGGGGCCACCCCTCCACTTT.

As DNA, the CDR3 is TGTGCCAGCTCACGGGAACAGGGGGTGGACACTGAAGCTTTCTTT. Amino acid sequence: CASSREQGVDTEAFF. V gene TRBV18 combines with J gene TRBJ1-1; 8 bases line up with TRBD1. V trimming: 4 bases; J trimming: 3 bases; junction bases outside the gene matches: 7. The CDR3 is 15 amino acids. CDR1 and CDR2 from the germline V gene are KGHSH and LQKENI.

The chain combines TRBV27 with TRBJ2-3; D is undetermined. V lost 3 bases and J lost 5, with 9 bases in between. Germline V gene sequence: CDR1 MNHEY, CDR2 SMNVEV (reference sequence). The CDR3 has 13 residues. DNA of the CDR3: TGTGCCAGCAGTTTCTATACACAAGATACGCAGTATTTT. It is translated as CASSFYTQDTQYF.

The V gene is TRBV15, the J gene TRBJ2-3, with a possible D match to TRBD2 (5 bases). The CDR3 runs 14 residues. Germline CDR1 reads LNHNV; CDR2 reads YYDKDF (reference sequence). Trimming left V 1 base short and J 0 bases short, with 5 bases between. The CDR3 here is CATSRGGSTDTQYF. The CDR3 DNA reads as TGTGCCACCAGCAGAGGAGGGAGCACAGATACGCAGTATTTT.

As regards this clonotype: A read error is possible here, since a much larger clone lies one base away. The J gene is TRBJ2-7, the V gene TRBV6-2 or TRBV6-3, with D uncertain. This CDR3 is built from 11 residues. V gave up 2 bases and J gave up 6 bases, with 5 bases separating them. The germline V gene encodes CDR1 MNHEY and CDR2 SVGEGT. The DNA of the CDR3 is TGTGCCAGCAGTTACACCTGCGAGCAGTACTTC. As protein: CASSYTCEQYF.

The gene calls are TRBV10-3 and TRBJ1-5; possibly TRBD1 for D (6 bases). Germline values: CDR1 ENHRY, CDR2 SYGVKD. The CDR3 sequence is 13 residues long. The germline V and J ends were trimmed by 10 bases and 4 bases, with 14 bases remaining between them. The CDR3: CATLAGANQPQHF. CDR3 nucleotides: TGTGCCACCTTGGCAGGGGCTAATCAGCCCCAGCATTTT.

The rearrangement joins TRBV4-3 to TRBJ1-1; 10 nucleotides align to TRBD1. Looked up from germline, CDR1 is LGHNA and CDR2 is YSLEER. The V gene end was trimmed by 1 base and the J gene end by 3 bases; junction bases not matched to a gene: 11. The CDR3 runs to 18 residues. Here the CDR3 reads CASSQGSGQGHPHTEAFF. The CDR3 nucleotides read TGCGCCAGCAGCCAAGGATCGGGACAGGGGCATCCCCACACTGAAGCTTTCTTT.

The chain uses TRBV11-2 and TRBJ1-2; 7 nucleotides match TRBD1. The V gene's germline CDR1 is SGHAT and CDR2 FQNNGV. The CDR3 length is 14 residues. With V trimmed by 2 bases and J by 8 bases, 8 bases remained unmatched. CDR3 in amino acids: CASSLSEGATGYTF. The CDR3 region has the DNA TGTGCCAGCAGCTTAAGTGAGGGGGCGACGGGCTACACCTTC.

A few counts support this clonotype. The chain recombines TRBV5-1 with TRBJ2-6, with 8 positions matching TRBD1. Germline CDR1 reads SGHRS; CDR2 reads YFSETQ. This CDR3 contains 16 residues. V shed 4 bases and J 2 bases; nucleotides not matched to a gene: 5. The CDR3 loop is CASSPDREAGANVLTF. The DNA of the CDR3 is TGCGCCAGCAGCCCGGACAGGGAGGCTGGGGCCAACGTCCTGACTTTC.

This clonotype was observed a few times. The chain carries TRBV27 and TRBJ2-1; D may correspond to TRBD1 or TRBD2 (5 bases each). Near its end, the DNA agrees better with TRBJ2-7, so the J call may be wrong. This CDR3 region has 13 residues. Germline CDR1 and CDR2: MNHEY and SMNVEV (reference sequence). The chain's CDR3 is CASSPGTYNEQYF. The CDR3 region has the DNA TGTGCCAGCAGTCCCGGGACCTACAATGAGCAGTACTTC.

CDR3: CASSFQGVLEAFF. CDR3 sequence (DNA): TGTGCCAGCAGCTTTCAGGGGGTTCTTGAAGCTTTCTTT. The V and J genes are TRBV7-2 and TRBJ1-1; 7 positions agree with TRBD1. The V and J ends lost 3 bases and 7 bases, in that order; junction bases with no gene match: 5. The CDR3 contains 13 residues. Germline-derived CDR1 and CDR2 are SGHTA and FQGNSA.